A selection of T cell receptor beta chains follows, all from one sample in a study of beta chain features in type 1 diabetes. Method: immunoSEQ multiplex PCR; TCRdb's copy keeps in-frame clones and lacks some. The top ten hold approximately 0.65% of the sample, which has 150,000 to 170,000 clones, around 8% seen once. Sequencing was carried out using central memory CD4+ T cells from blood. The receptor source for this set is a man younger than 35 in good health. Each CDR3 is given with its conserved first and last residue. A D gene is named only where the DNA matches it firmly. Only some rows state a clone size, as once, few, many or a class for expanded clones.

NA TRBJ1-1 many TRBV27 CASSSRRAEWITEAFF TGTGCCAGCAGTTCCCGCAGGGCTGAATGGATCACTGAAGCTTTCTTT
TRBD1 TRBJ1-1 NA TRBV30 CAWRDWARQGVNTEAFF TGTGCCTGGAGGGACTGGGCTAGACAGGGTGTGAACACTGAAGCTTTCTTT
TRBD2 TRBJ2-3 NA TRBV4-2 CASSQFSSGSTDTQYF TGTGCCAGCAGCCAATTCTCTAGCGGGAGCACAGATACGCAGTATTTT
NA TRBJ1-2 NA TRBV6-6 CASTLEDLYYTF TGTGCCAGCACCTTGGAGGACCTCTACTACACCTTC
NA TRBJ1-2 few TRBV6-5 CASSSTYGLSGYTF TGTGCCAGCAGTTCGACTTACGGCCTGTCCGGGTACACCTTC
NA TRBJ2-2 NA TRBV2 CASSSSGAGELFF TGTGCCAGCAGTTCCTCAGGGGCCGGGGAGCTGTTTTTT
TRBD1 TRBJ1-4 NA TRBV7-2 CASSSLGQEYEKLFF TGTGCCAGCAGCTCCCTGGGACAGGAGTACGAAAAACTGTTTTTT
NA TRBJ1-2 NA TRBV28 CASSSPFGGNYGYTF TGTGCCAGCAGTTCCCCTTTCGGGGGGAACTATGGCTACACCTTC
TRBD2 TRBJ2-1 few TRBV10-3 CAIRKRDQDNEQFF TGTGCCATCAGGAAGCGGGACCAGGACAATGAGCAGTTCTTC
NA TRBJ1-2 NA TRBV5-5 CASSLSTGTNYGYTF TGTGCCAGCAGCTTGTCGACAGGCACTAACTATGGCTACACCTTC
NA TRBJ1-5 many TRBV7-8 CASSSPGGLMAQHF TGTGCCAGCAGCTCTCCGGGGGGGCTCATGGCCCAGCATTTT
TRBD1 TRBJ1-1 NA TRBV6-6 CASSRQGAGGTEAFF TGTGCCAGCAGTCGGCAGGGGGCAGGGGGCACTGAAGCTTTCTTT
NA TRBJ2-2 NA TRBV19 CASRASVNTGELFF TGTGCCAGTAGGGCTTCAGTTAACACCGGGGAGCTGTTTTTT
NA TRBJ2-2 many TRBV29-1 CSGRETGELFF TGCAGCGGACGGGAGACCGGGGAGCTGTTTTTT
TRBD2 TRBJ2-1 NA TRBV28 CASSLWGTSGGDNEQFF TGTGCCAGCAGTTTATGGGGGACTAGCGGAGGGGACAATGAGCAGTTCTTC
NA TRBJ1-4 few TRBV28 CASRSGSTNEKLFF TGTGCCAGCAGGTCAGGGTCAACTAATGAAAAACTGTTTTTT
TRBD2 TRBJ2-1 NA TRBV19 CASSRLAGGYNEQFF TGTGCCAGTAGTAGACTAGCGGGAGGGTACAATGAGCAGTTCTTC
NA TRBJ1-1 few TRBV18 CASSPLAGLRAEAFF TGTGCCAGCTCACCTCTTGCGGGACTGAGGGCCGAAGCTTTCTTT